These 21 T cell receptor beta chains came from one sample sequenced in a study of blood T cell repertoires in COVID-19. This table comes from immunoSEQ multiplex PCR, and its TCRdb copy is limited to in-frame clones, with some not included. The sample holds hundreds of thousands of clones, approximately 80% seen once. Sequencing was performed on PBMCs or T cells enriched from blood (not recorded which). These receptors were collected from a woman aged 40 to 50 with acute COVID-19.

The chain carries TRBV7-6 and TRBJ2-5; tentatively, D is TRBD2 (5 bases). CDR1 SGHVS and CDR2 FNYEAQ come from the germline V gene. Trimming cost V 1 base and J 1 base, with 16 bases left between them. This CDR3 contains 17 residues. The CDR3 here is CASSLELAGSTQETQYF. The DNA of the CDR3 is TGTGCCAGCAGCTTAGAGCTTGCGGGTAGCACCCAAGAGACCCAGTACTTC.

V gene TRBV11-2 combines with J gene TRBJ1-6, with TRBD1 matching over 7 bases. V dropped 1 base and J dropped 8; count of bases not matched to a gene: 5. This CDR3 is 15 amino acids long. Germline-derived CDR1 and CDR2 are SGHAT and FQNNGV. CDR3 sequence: CASSLGQGGDSPLHF. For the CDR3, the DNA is TGTGCCAGCAGCTTAGGACAGGGCGGCGATTCACCCCTCCACTTT.

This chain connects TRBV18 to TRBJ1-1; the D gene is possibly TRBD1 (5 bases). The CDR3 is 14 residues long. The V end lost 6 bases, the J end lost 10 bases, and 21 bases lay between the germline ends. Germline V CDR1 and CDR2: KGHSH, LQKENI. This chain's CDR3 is CASSPAGAGEAAFF. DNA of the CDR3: TGTGCCAGCTCCCCCGCAGGCGCGGGGGAGGCAGCTTTCTTT.

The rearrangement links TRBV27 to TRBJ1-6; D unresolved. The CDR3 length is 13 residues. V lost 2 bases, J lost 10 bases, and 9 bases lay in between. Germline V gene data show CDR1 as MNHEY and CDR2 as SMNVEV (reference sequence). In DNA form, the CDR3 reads TGTGCCAGCAGTTTACGAACGGTCTCACCCCTCCACTTT. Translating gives CASSLRTVSPLHF.

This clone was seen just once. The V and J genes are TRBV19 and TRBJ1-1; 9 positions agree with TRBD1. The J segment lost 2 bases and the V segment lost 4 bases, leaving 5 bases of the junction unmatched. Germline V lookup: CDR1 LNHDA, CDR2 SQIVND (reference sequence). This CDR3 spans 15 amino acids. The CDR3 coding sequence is TGTGCCAGTAGTAGAGGGACAGGGATCAACACTGAAGCTTTCTTT. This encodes CASSRGTGINTEAFF.

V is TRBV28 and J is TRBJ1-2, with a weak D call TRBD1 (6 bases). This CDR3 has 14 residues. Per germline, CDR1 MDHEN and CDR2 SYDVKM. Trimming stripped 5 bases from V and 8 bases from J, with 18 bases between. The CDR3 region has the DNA TGTGCCAGCAGTGTACCTGACAGGTCCTACGGCTACACCTTC. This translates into CASSVPDRSYGYTF.

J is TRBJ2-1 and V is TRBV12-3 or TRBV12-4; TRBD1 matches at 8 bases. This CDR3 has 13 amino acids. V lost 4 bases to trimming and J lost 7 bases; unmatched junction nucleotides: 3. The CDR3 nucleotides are TGTGCCAGCAGTTCGGACAGGGATAATGAGCAGTTCTTC. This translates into CASSSDRDNEQFF.

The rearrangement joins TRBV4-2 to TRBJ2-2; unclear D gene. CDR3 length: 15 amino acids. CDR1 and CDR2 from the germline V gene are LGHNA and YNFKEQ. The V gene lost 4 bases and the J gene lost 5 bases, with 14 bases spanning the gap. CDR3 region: CASSPLRVRTGELFF. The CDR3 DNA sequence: TGTGCCAGCAGCCCCTTACGGGTTCGGACCGGGGAGCTGTTTTTT.

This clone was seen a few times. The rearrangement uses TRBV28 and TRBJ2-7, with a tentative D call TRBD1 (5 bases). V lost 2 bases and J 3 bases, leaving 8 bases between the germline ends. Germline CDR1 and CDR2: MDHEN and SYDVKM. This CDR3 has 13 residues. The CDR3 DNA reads TGTGCCAGCAGTTTAGGGGCAGACTACGAGCAGTACTTC. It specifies CASSLGADYEQYF.

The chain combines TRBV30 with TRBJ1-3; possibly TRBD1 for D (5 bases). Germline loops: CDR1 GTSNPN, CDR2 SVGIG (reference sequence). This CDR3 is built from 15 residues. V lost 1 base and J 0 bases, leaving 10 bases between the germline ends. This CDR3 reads CAWSGQMPSGNTIYF. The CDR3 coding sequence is TGTGCCTGGAGTGGACAGATGCCCTCTGGAAACACCATATATTTT.

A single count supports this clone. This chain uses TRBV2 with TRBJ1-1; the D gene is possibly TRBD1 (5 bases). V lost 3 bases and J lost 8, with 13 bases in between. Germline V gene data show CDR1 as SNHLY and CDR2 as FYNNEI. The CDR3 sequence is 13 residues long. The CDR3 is CASSDPGRREAFF. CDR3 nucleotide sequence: TGTGCCAGCAGTGACCCAGGGAGGCGCGAAGCTTTCTTT.

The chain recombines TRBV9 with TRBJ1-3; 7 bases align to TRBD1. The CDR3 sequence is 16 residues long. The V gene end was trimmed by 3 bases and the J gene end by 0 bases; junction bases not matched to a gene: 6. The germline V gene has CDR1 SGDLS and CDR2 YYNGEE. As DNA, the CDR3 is TGTGCCAGCAGCGCCTGGACAGGTCTCTCTGGAAACACCATATATTTT. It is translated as CASSAWTGLSGNTIYF.

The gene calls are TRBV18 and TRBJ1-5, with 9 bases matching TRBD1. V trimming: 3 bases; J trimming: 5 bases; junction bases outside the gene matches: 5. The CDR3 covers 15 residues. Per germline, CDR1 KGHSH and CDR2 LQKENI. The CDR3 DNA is TGTGCCAGCTCACCCGGGACAGGGTTTGATCAGCCCCAGCATTTT. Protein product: CASSPGTGFDQPQHF.

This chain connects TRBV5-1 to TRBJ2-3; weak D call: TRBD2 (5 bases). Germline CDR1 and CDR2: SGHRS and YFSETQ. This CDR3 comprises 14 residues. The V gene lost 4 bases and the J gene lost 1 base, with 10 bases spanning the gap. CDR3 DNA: TGCGCCAGCAGCCCCTCAGCGGGCACAGATACGCAGTATTTT. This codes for CASSPSAGTDTQYF.

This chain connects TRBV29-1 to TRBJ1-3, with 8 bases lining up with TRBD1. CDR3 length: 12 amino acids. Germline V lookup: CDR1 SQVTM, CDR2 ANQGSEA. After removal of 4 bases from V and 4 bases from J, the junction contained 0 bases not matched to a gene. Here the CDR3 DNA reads TGCAGCGTTGGGACAGGGGGAAACACCATATATTTT. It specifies CSVGTGGNTIYF.

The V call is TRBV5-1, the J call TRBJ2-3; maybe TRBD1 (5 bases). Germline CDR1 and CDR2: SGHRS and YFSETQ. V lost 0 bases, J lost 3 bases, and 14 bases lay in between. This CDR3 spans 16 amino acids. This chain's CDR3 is CASSLEGRVETDTQYF. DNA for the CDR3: TGCGCCAGCAGCTTGGAGGGCAGGGTGGAAACAGATACGCAGTATTTT.

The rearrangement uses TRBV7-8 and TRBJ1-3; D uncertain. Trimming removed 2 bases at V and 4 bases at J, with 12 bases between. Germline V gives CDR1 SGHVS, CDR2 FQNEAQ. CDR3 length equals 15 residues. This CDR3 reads CASSLRGLSGNTIYF. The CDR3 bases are TGTGCCAGCAGCTTACGGGGTCTGTCAGGAAACACCATATATTTT.

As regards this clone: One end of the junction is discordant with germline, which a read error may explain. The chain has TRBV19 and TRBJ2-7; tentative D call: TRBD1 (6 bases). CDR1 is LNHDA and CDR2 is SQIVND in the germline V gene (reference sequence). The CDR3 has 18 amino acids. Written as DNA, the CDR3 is TGTGCCAGTAGTATGCATGGACGAGACAGGTCTGGATCCTCCGAGCAGTACTTC. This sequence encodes CASSMHGRDRSGSSEQYF.

This chain's CDR3 is CASSPQEVDYGYTF. Here the CDR3 DNA reads TGTGCCAGCAGCCCCCAGGAGGTGGACTATGGCTACACCTTC. This sequence joins TRBV6-5 and TRBJ1-2; no firm D call. CDR1 is MNHEY, CDR2 SVGAGI, per germline. The CDR3 has 14 amino acids. The ends were cut back, 6 bases at V and 3 bases at J, with 14 bases in the middle.

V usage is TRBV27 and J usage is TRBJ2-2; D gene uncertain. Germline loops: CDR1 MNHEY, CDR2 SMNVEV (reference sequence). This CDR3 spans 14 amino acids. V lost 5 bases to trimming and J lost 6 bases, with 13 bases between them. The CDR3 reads CASSPLSGSGELFF. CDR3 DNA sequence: TGTGCCAGCAGTCCTCTCTCGGGTTCCGGGGAGCTGTTTTTT.

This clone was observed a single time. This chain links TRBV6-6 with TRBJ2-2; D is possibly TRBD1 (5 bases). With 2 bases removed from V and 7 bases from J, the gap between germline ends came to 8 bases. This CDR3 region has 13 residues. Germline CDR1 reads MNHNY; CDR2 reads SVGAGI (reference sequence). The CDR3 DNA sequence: TGTGCCAGCAGTTACCAGGGTAGCGGGGAGCTGTTTTTT. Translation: CASSYQGSGELFF.